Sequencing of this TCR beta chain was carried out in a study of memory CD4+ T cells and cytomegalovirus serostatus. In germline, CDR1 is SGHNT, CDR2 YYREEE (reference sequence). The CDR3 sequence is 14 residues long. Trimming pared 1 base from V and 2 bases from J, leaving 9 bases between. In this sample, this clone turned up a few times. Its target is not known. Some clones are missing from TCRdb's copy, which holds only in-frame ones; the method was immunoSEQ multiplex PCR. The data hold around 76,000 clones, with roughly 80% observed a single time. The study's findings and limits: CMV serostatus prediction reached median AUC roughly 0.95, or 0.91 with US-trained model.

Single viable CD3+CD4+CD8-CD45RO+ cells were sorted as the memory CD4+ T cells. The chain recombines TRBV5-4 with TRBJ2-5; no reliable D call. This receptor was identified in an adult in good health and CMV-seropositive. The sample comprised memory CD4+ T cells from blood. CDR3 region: CASSLMAAQETQYF. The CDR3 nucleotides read TGTGCCAGCAGCTTGATGGCTGCTCAAGAGACCCAGTACTTC.